What follows are 23 T cell receptor beta chains derived from one specimen sequenced in a study of T-cell reconstitution after alpha-beta-depleted transplantation in children. A library of TCRbeta sequences, prepared with unique molecular identifiers, was generated. Each CDR3 protein gets one entry after TCRdb re-called the PCR reads with MiXCR. The sample has fewer than 150,000 distinct CDR3 sequences; roughly 23% are singletons. The sequenced sample was PBMCs, mostly from graft donor cells, obtained 180 days after TCRalphabeta/CD19-depleted stem cell transplant. These receptors came from a male patient between 2 and 15 years old who had a stem cell transplant for chronic granulomatous disease, so the T cells may come from the graft donor.

This clonotype was observed at least ten times. This chain joins TRBV7-9 and TRBJ1-2, with D perhaps TRBD1 (5 bases). The V end was cut by 0 bases, the J end by 8 bases, with 13 bases between. The CDR3 sequence is 14 residues long. The germline gives CDR1 SEHNR, CDR2 FQNEAQ (reference sequence). The DNA of the CDR3 is TGTGCCAGCAGCTTAGCGAACATCAAGGGGGGCTACACCTTC. It encodes CASSLANIKGGYTF.

This clonotype was seen many times. V usage is TRBV5-1 and J usage is TRBJ2-5; perhaps TRBD2 as D (6 bases). Per germline, CDR1 SGHRS and CDR2 YFSETQ. Trimming stripped 1 base from V and 7 bases from J, with 11 bases between. CDR3 size: 13 residues. The CDR3 loop reads CASSLSGGPTQYF. The CDR3 nucleotides are TGCGCCAGCAGCTTGTCCGGAGGGCCGACCCAGTACTTC.

This clonotype has a count of ten or more. V gene TRBV5-1 combines with J gene TRBJ2-7, with D perhaps matching TRBD1 or TRBD2 (9 bases each). The CDR3 extends over 15 amino acids. Germline CDR1 is SGHRS and CDR2 is YFSETQ. Trimming cost V 8 bases and J 7 bases, with 25 bases left between them. CDR3 in DNA: TGCGCCAGTCGCCTAGCGGGACAGGGTTCAGAAGAGCAGTACTTC. This sequence encodes CASRLAGQGSEEQYF. The whole variable domain, filled in from reference TRBV5-1 and TRBJ2-7, reads KAGVTQTPRYLIKTRGQQVTLSCSPISGHRSVSWYQQTPGQGLQFLFEYFSETQRNKGNFPGRFSGRQFSNSRSEMNVSTLELGDSALYLCASRLAGQGSEEQYFGPGTRLTVT.

The J gene is TRBJ1-5, the V gene TRBV5-5, with D unclear. Germline CDR1 SGHKS, CDR2 YYEKEE (reference sequence). Trimming took off 3 bases at V and 0 bases at J, with 13 bases between the two ends. The CDR3 runs 16 residues. The CDR3 sequence: CASSWDWDYSNQPQHF. The CDR3 coding sequence is TGTGCCAGCAGCTGGGATTGGGATTATAGCAATCAGCCCCAGCATTTT.

The CDR3 nucleotides are TGCGCCAGCAGCTTGGAAGGGGGCACAGATACGCAGTATTTT. Amino acid sequence: CASSLEGGTDTQYF. This chain uses TRBV5-1 with TRBJ2-3, with TRBD1 as a possible D gene (5 bases). Germline V CDR1 and CDR2: SGHRS, YFSETQ. The CDR3 length is 14 residues. Trimming stripped 0 bases from V and 1 base from J, with 6 bases between.

This clonotype was detected ten times or more. The J gene is TRBJ2-2, the V gene TRBV7-3, with D unresolved. CDR3 size: 14 residues. Deletions cut 1 base from V and 5 bases from J, with 8 bases between. Germline CDR1 and CDR2: SGHTA and FQGTGA. Written as DNA, the CDR3 is TGTGCCAGCAGCTTAAAAAGAGCGACCGGGGAGCTGTTTTTT. Residues: CASSLKRATGELFF.

This clonotype was counted ten times or more. The J gene is TRBJ2-1, the V gene TRBV20-1; 15 bases match TRBD2. The germline V gene has CDR1 DFQATT and CDR2 SNEGSKA (reference sequence). V was pared by 5 bases and J by 7 bases, with 6 bases of the junction left unmatched. The CDR3 runs to 15 residues. DNA of the CDR3: TGCAGTGCTGGCGGACTAGCGGGGGGGTGGAATGAGCAGTTCTTC. It codes for CSAGGLAGGWNEQFF.

This clonotype was observed a handful of times. In DNA, the CDR3 is TGTGCCAGCAGCTTGACAGGACTAGCGGGGACCGGGGAGCTGTTTTTT. Translated: CASSLTGLAGTGELFF. This rearrangement joins TRBV7-3 to TRBJ2-2; 12 nucleotides line up with TRBD2. The CDR3 consists of 16 residues. Germline V CDR1 and CDR2: SGHTA, FQGTGA. After removal of 3 bases from V and 5 bases from J, the junction contained 4 bases not matched to a gene. Together with reference TRBV7-3 and TRBJ2-2, the CDR3 gives the full variable domain: GAGVSQTPSNKVTEKGKYVELRCDPISGHTALYWYRQSLGQGPEFLIYFQGTGAADDSGLPNDRFFAVRPEGSVSTLKIQRTERGDSAVYLCASSLTGLAGTGELFFGEGSRLTVL.

This clonotype was detected only a few times. The chain employs TRBV29-1 and TRBJ2-1; the match to TRBD1 covers 7 bases. The germline V gene encodes CDR1 SQVTM and CDR2 ANQGSEA. There are 15 residues in the CDR3. Germline trimming cut 6 bases from V and 9 bases from J; bases unmatched to any gene: 17. DNA for the CDR3: TGCAGCGTAGAGACAGGGATCAAGACGATTGGTGAGCAGTTCTTC. It codes for CSVETGIKTIGEQFF.

The chain is built from TRBV10-3 and TRBJ2-3; D remains ambiguous. Trimming took off 3 bases at V and 5 bases at J, with 3 bases between the two ends. Looked up from germline, CDR1 is ENHRY and CDR2 is SYGVKD. This CDR3 is 11 amino acids long. The CDR3, as DNA: TGTGCCATCAGTGACTTAGATACGCAGTATTTT. Amino acid sequence: CAISDLDTQYF.

This clonotype was counted between two and nine times. The chain links TRBV20-1 to TRBJ2-5; D gene unclear. The germline V gene encodes CDR1 DFQATT and CDR2 SNEGSKA (reference sequence). CDR3 length: 12 residues. V shed 6 bases and J shed 5 bases, with 13 bases lying between them. The DNA of the CDR3 is TGCAGTGCCGAGTCCGTGAGTGAGACCCAGTACTTC. This translates into CSAESVSETQYF.

This clonotype was recorded many times. The genes are TRBV5-5 and TRBJ2-2; a weak D match, TRBD2 (5 bases). The CDR3 extends over 14 amino acids. The V gene's germline CDR1 is SGHKS and CDR2 YYEKEE (reference sequence). Deletions cut 0 bases from V and 5 bases from J, with 8 bases between. The CDR3 is CASSLAGGTGELFF. CDR3 sequence (DNA): TGTGCCAGCAGCTTGGCGGGCGGGACCGGGGAGCTGTTTTTT.

This clonotype was seen a handful of times. CDR3 sequence: CASSLGLPRRAEQFF. CDR3 nucleotide sequence: TGTGCCAGCAGCTTAGGGCTGCCCCGTCGGGCTGAGCAGTTCTTC. The chain joins TRBV7-2 to TRBJ2-1, with D unresolved. The CDR3 contains 15 residues. Germline V gene sequence: CDR1 SGHTA, CDR2 FQGNSA. V was pared by 1 base and J by 9 bases, with 16 bases between.

This clonotype has ten or more counts. This chain uses TRBV20-1 with TRBJ1-1; unclear D gene. CDR1 is DFQATT, CDR2 SNEGSKA, per germline (reference sequence). Trimming removed 3 bases at V and 5 bases at J, with 13 bases between. CDR3 length: 13 amino acids. The CDR3 sequence is CSASPLAGTEAFF. Written as DNA, the CDR3 is TGCAGTGCTAGCCCCCTTGCGGGTACTGAAGCTTTCTTT.

The V gene is TRBV29-1, the J gene TRBJ2-6; 7 bases are a match to TRBD1. The CDR3 spans 17 residues. V dropped 7 bases and J dropped 1; count of bases not matched to a gene: 13. Germline CDR1 is SQVTM and CDR2 is ANQGSEA. The CDR3 nucleotides are TGCAGCGCCAGAGACAGGGACCGTCTTTCTGGGGCCAACGTCCTGACTTTC. Its protein is CSARDRDRLSGANVLTF.

J is TRBJ1-6 and V is TRBV5-6; TRBD1 matches 8 bases. The CDR3 has 15 residues. Germline CDR1 is SGHDT and CDR2 is YYEEEE. V gave up 2 bases and J gave up 7 bases; unmatched junction bases: 5. This CDR3 is CASSFGDRINSPLHF. CDR3 nucleotides: TGTGCCAGCAGCTTTGGGGACAGGATCAATTCACCCCTCCACTTT.

This clonotype was recorded many times. V usage is TRBV20-1 and J usage is TRBJ2-7, with 7 bases identical to TRBD1. V shed 5 bases and J 6 bases; nucleotides not matched to a gene: 4. The germline V gene encodes CDR1 DFQATT and CDR2 SNEGSKA (reference sequence). The CDR3 is made up of 11 amino acids. CDR3: CSAATGVEQYF. The CDR3 coding sequence is TGCAGTGCTGCTACAGGGGTCGAGCAGTACTTC.

At least ten counts were recorded for this clonotype. This chain uses TRBV12-5 with TRBJ2-7; tentatively, D is TRBD2 (6 bases). The CDR3 contains 16 residues. Germline CDR1 LGHNT, CDR2 FRNRAP. The ends were cut back, 0 bases at V and 0 bases at J, with 12 bases in the middle. The CDR3 DNA follows: TGTGCTAGTGGTTTGGTACTTGGAGGGTTCTCCTACGAGCAGTACTTC. Encoded protein: CASGLVLGGFSYEQYF.

V is TRBV7-6 and J is TRBJ1-3; 7 nucleotides agree with TRBD1. With 5 bases clipped from V and 7 bases from J, the junction kept 11 bases outside the gene matches. CDR3 length equals 15 residues. Germline CDR1 reads SGHVS; CDR2 reads FNYEAQ. CDR3 region: CASSGLDRALNTIYF. The CDR3 coding sequence is TGTGCCAGCAGCGGACTCGACAGGGCCCTGAACACCATATATTTT. Using reference TRBV7-6 and TRBJ1-3 for the parts outside the CDR3, the full variable domain is GAGVSQSPRYKVTKRGQDVALRCDPISGHVSLYWYRQALGQGPEFLTYFNYEAQQDKSGLPNDRFSAERPEGSISTLTIQRTEQRDSAMYRCASSGLDRALNTIYFGEGSWLTVV.

The chain is built from TRBV5-1 and TRBJ2-2; no clear D gene. The germline V gene encodes CDR1 SGHRS and CDR2 YFSETQ. The CDR3 spans 14 residues. V was shortened by 3 bases and J by 2 bases, with 8 bases between the two germline ends. The CDR3 region has the DNA TGCGCCAGCAGCTCATCTGGAAACACCGGGGAGCTGTTTTTT. This gives the protein CASSSSGNTGELFF.

This clonotype has a handful of counts. The chain carries TRBV7-2 and TRBJ2-1, with TRBD2 matching 11 bases. This CDR3 has 13 amino acids. Per germline, CDR1 SGHTA and CDR2 FQGNSA. V shed 11 bases, J shed 6 bases, and the junction held 6 bases outside the gene matches. This CDR3 is CACRLAGLNEQFF. The CDR3 nucleotides read TGTGCCTGCCGACTAGCGGGACTCAATGAGCAGTTCTTC. Based on the CDR3 plus reference TRBV7-2 and TRBJ2-1, the full variable domain is GAGVSQSPSNKVTEKGKDVELRCDPISGHTALYWYRQSLGQGLEFLIYFQGNSAPDKSGLPSDRFSAERTGGSVSTLTIQRTQQEDSAVYLCACRLAGLNEQFFGPGTRLTVL.

This clonotype is deemed medium-sized. V usage is TRBV7-2 and J usage is TRBJ2-7, with D perhaps matching TRBD2 (6 bases). Germline CDR1 SGHTA, CDR2 FQGNSA. The CDR3 length is 14 residues. The V end was cut by 5 bases, the J end by 2 bases, with 13 bases between. The CDR3 protein is CASSTHPGAYEQYF. The CDR3 DNA is TGTGCCAGCAGCACTCACCCGGGGGCCTACGAGCAGTACTTC.

For the CDR3, the DNA is TGTGCCAGCAGCTTCGGCCTTTACGGTGCTACGCAGTATTTT. Translating gives CASSFGLYGATQYF. The chain employs TRBV7-9 and TRBJ2-3, with no clear D. CDR1 is SEHNR and CDR2 is FQNEAQ in the germline V gene (reference sequence). The CDR3 extends over 14 amino acids. With 3 bases removed from V and 8 bases from J, the gap between germline ends came to 15 bases.